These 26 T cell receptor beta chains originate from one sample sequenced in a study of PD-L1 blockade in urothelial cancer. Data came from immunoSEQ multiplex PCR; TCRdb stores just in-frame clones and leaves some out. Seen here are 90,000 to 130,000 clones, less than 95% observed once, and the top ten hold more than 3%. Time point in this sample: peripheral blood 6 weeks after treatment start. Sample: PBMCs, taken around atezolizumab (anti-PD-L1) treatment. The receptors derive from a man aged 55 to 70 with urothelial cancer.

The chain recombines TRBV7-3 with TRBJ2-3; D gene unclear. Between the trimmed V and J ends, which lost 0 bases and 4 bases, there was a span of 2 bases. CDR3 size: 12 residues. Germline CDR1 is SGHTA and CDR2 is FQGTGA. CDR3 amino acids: CASSLTADTQYF. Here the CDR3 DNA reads TGTGCCAGCAGCTTAACCGCAGATACGCAGTATTTT.

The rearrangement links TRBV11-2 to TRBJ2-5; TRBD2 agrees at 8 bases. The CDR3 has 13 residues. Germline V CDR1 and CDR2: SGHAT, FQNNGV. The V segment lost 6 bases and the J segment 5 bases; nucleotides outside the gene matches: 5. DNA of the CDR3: TGTGCCAGCAGTCGGGGGGGGAGCGAGACCCAGTACTTC. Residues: CASSRGGSETQYF.

CDR3 coding DNA: TGTGCCTGGGAGAGAGAAACAGGGGTTCAGTACTTC. Translated, it gives CAWERETGVQYF. The V gene is TRBV30, the J gene TRBJ2-7; 7 positions match TRBD1. In germline, CDR1 is GTSNPN, CDR2 SVGIG (reference sequence). V lost 5 bases to trimming and J lost 10 bases; unmatched junction nucleotides: 11. The CDR3 runs 12 residues.

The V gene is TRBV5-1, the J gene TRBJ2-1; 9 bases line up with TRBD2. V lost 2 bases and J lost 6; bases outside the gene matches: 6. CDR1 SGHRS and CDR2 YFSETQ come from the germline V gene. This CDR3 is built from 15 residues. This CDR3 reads CASSLAGGRVNEQFF. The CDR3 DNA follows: TGCGCCAGCAGCTTAGCGGGGGGCCGGGTCAATGAGCAGTTCTTC.

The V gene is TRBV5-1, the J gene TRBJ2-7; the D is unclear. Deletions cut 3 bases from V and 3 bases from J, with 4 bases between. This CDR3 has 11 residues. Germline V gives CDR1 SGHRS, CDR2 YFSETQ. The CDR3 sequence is CASSSDYEQYF. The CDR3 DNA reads TGCGCCAGCAGCTCAGACTACGAGCAGTACTTC.

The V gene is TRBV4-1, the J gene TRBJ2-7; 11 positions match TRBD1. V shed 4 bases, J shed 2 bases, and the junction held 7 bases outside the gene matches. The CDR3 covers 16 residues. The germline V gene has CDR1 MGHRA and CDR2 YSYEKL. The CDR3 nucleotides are TGCGCCAGCAGCCGAGCCGGGACAGGGGGAACCTACGAGCAGTACTTC. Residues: CASSRAGTGGTYEQYF.

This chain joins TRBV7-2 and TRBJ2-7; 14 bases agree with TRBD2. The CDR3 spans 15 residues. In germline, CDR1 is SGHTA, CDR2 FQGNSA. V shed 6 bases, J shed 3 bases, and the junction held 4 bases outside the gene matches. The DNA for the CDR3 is TGTGCCAGCAGTCGACTAGCGGGAGGGAGCTACGAGCAGTACTTC. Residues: CASSRLAGGSYEQYF. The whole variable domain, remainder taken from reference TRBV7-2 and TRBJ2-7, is GAGVSQSPSNKVTEKGKDVELRCDPISGHTALYWYRQSLGQGLEFLIYFQGNSAPDKSGLPSDRFSAERTGGSVSTLTIQRTQQEDSAVYLCASSRLAGGSYEQYFGPGTRLTVT.

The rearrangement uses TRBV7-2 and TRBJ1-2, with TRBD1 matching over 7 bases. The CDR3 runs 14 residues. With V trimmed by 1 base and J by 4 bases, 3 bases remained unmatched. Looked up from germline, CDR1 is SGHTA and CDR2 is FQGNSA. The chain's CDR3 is CASSLVQGTYGYTF. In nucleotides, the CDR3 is TGTGCCAGCAGCTTAGTACAGGGGACCTATGGCTACACCTTC.

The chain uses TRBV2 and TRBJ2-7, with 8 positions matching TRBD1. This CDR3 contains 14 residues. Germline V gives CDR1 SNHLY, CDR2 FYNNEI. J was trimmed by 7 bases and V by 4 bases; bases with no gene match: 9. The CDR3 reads CASSVVQGAYEQYF. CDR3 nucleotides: TGTGCCAGCAGTGTCGTTCAGGGGGCATATGAGCAGTACTTC.

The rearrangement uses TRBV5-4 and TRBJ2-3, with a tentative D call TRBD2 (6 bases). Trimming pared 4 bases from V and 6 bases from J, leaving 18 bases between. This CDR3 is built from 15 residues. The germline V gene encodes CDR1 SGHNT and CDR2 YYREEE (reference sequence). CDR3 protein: CASSIRDFAEDTQYF. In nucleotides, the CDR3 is TGTGCCAGCAGCATACGGGACTTCGCCGAGGATACGCAGTATTTT.

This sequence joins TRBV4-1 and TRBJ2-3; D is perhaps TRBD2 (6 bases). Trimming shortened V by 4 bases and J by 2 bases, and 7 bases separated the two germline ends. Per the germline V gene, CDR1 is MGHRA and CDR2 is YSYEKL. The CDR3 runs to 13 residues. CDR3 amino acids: CASSRGDTDTQYF. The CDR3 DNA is TGCGCCAGCAGCCGCGGGGACACAGATACGCAGTATTTT.

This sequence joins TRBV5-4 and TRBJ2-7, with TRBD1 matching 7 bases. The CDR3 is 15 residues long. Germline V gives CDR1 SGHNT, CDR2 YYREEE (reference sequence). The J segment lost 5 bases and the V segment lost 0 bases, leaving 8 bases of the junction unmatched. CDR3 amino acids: CASSLAARGYHEQYF. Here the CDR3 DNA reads TGTGCCAGCAGCTTGGCGGCCAGGGGGTACCACGAGCAGTACTTC.

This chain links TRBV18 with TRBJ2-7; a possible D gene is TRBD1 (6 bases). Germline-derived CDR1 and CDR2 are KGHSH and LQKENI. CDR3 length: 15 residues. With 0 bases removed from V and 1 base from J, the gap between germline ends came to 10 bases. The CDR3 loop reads CASSPPLGQSYEQYF. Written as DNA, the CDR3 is TGTGCCAGCTCACCACCGCTAGGACAGTCCTACGAGCAGTACTTC. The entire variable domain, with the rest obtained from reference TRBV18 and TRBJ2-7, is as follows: NAGVMQNPRHLVRRRGQEARLRCSPMKGHSHVYWYRQLPEEGLKFMVYLQKENIIDESGMPKERFSAEFPKEGPSILRIQQVVRGDSAAYFCASSPPLGQSYEQYFGPGTRLTVT.

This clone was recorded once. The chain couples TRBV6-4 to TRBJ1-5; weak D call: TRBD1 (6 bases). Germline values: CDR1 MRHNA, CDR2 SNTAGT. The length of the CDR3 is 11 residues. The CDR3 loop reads CGRGREQPQHF. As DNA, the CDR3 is TGTGGGCGGGGGCGCGAGCAGCCCCAGCATTTT.

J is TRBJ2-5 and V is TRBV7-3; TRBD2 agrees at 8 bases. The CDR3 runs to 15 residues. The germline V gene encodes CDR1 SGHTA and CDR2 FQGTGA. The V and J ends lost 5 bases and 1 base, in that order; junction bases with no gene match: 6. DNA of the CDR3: TGTGCCAGCAGCATACGGGGGGGCCCCCAAGAGACCCAGTACTTC. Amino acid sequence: CASSIRGGPQETQYF.

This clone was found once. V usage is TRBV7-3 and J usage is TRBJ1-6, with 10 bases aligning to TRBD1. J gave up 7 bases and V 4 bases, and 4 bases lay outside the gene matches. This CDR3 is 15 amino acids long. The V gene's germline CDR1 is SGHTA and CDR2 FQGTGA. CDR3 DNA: TGTGCCAGCAGCTCGGGACAGGGGTGGAATTCACCCCTCCACTTT. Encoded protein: CASSSGQGWNSPLHF.

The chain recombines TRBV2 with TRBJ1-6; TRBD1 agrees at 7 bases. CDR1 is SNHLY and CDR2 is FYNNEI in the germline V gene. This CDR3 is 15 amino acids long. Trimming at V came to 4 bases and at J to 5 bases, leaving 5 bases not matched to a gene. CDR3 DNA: TGTGCCAGCAGTGGCACCAGGGGGGATAATTCACCCCTCCACTTT. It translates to CASSGTRGDNSPLHF.

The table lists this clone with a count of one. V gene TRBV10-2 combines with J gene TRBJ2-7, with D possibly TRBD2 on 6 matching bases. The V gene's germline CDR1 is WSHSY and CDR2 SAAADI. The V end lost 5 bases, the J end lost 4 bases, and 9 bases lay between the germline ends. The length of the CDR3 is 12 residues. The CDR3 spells CASSQEGYEQYF. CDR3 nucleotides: TGCGCCAGCAGTCAGGAGGGGTACGAGCAGTACTTC.

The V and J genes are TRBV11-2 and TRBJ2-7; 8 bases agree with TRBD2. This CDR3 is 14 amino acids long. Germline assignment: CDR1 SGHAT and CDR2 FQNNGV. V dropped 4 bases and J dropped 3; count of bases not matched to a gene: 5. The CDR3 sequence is CASSSLAGIYEQYF. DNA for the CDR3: TGTGCCAGCAGCTCTTTAGCGGGGATCTACGAGCAGTACTTC.

CDR3 residues: CASSQDRDTLRDTQYF. The CDR3 coding sequence is TGCGCCAGCAGCCAAGATCGGGACACCCTTCGGGATACGCAGTATTTT. The genes are TRBV4-1 and TRBJ2-3, with D perhaps matching TRBD1 (6 bases). CDR3 size: 16 residues. Germline V lookup: CDR1 MGHRA, CDR2 YSYEKL. V was shortened by 0 bases and J by 6 bases, with 16 bases between the two germline ends.

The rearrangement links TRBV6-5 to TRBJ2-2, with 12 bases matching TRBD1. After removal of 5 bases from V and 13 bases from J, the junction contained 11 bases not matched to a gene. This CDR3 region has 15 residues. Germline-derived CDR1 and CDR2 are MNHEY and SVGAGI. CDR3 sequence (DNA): TGTGCCAGCAGTAAGGGACAGGGGGCGCGGGTTGTGCTGTTTTTT. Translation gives CASSKGQGARVVLFF.

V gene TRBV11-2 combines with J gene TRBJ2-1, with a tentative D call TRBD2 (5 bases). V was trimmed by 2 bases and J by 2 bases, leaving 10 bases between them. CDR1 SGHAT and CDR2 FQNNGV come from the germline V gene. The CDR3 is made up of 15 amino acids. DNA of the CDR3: TGTGCCAGCAGCTTACGATCCGGGGCCTACAATGAGCAGTTCTTC. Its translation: CASSLRSGAYNEQFF. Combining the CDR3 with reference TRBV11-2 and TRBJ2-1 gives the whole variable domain EAGVAQSPRYKIIEKRQSVAFWCNPISGHATLYWYQQILGQGPKLLIQFQNNGVVDDSQLPKDRFSAERLKGVDSTLKIQPAKLEDSAVYLCASSLRSGAYNEQFFGPGTRLTVL.

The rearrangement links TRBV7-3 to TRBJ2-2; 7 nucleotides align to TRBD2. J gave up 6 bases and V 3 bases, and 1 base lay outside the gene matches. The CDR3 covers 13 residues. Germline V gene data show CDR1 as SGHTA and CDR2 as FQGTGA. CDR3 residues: CASSFGGAGELFF. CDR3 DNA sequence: TGTGCCAGCAGCTTTGGGGGGGCCGGGGAGCTGTTTTTT.

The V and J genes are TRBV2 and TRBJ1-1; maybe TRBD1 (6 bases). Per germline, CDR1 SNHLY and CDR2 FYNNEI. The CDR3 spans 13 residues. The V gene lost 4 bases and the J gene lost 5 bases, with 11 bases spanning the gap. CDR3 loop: CASSGDTGTEAFF. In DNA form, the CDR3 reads TGTGCCAGCAGTGGGGACACAGGGACTGAAGCTTTCTTT.

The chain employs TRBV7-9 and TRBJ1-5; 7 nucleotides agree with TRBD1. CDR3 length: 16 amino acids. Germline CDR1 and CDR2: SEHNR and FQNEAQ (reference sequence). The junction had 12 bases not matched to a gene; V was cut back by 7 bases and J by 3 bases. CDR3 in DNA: TGTGCCAGCACCAACTATGGGACAGCCAACAATCAGCCCCAGCATTTT. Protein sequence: CASTNYGTANNQPQHF.

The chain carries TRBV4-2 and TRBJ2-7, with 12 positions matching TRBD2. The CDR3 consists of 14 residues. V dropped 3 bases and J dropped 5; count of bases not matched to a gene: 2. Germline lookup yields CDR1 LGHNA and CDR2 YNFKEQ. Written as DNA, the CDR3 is TGTGCCAGCAGCCAGACTAGCGGGAGAGACGAGCAGTACTTC. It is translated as CASSQTSGRDEQYF.